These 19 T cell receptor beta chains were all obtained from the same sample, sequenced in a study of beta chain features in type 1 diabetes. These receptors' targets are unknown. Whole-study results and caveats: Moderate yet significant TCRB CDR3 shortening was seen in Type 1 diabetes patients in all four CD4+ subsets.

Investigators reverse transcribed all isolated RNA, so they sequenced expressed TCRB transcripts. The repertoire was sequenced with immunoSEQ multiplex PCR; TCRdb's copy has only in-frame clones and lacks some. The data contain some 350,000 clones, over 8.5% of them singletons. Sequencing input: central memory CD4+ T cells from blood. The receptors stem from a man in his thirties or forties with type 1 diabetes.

CDR3: CASSYNVASYEQYF. DNA of the CDR3: TGTGCCAGCAGTTATAATGTGGCTTCCTACGAGCAGTACTTC. This rearrangement joins TRBV6-6 to TRBJ2-7; D uncertain. With 3 bases removed from V and 1 base from J, the gap between germline ends came to 10 bases. Germline assignment: CDR1 MNHNY and CDR2 SVGAGI (reference sequence). This CDR3 is built from 14 residues.

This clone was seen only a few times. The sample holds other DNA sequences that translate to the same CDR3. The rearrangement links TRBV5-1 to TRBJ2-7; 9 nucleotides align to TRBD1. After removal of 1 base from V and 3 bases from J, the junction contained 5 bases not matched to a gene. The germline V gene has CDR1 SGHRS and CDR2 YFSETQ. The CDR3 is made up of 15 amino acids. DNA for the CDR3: TGCGCCAGCAGCTTGTTACAGGGGGCGAACTACGAGCAGTACTTC. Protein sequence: CASSLLQGANYEQYF.

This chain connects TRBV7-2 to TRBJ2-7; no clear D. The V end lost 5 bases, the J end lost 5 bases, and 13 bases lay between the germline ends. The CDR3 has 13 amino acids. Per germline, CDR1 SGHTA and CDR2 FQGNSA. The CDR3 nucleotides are TGTGCCAGCAGCCCACCTGGGGTCCACGAGCAGTACTTC. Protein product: CASSPPGVHEQYF.

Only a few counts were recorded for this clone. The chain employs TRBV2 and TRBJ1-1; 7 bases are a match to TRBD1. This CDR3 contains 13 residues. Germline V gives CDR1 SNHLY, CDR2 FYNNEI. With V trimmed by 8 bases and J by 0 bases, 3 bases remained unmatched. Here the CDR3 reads CASGTAMNTEAFF. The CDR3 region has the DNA TGTGCCAGCGGGACAGCCATGAACACTGAAGCTTTCTTT.

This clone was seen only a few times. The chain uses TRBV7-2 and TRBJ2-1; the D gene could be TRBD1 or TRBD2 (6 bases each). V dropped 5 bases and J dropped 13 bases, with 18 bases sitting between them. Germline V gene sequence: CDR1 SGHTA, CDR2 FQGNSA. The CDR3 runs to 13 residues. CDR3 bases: TGTGCCAGCAGCCAAGATCACGGGGGCCAACAGTTCTTC. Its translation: CASSQDHGGQQFF.

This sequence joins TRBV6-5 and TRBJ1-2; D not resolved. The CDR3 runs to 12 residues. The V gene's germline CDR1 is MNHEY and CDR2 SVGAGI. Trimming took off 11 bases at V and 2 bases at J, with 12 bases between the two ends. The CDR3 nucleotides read TGTGCCGGAAGCACAGCAAACTATGGCTACACCTTC. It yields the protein CAGSTANYGYTF.

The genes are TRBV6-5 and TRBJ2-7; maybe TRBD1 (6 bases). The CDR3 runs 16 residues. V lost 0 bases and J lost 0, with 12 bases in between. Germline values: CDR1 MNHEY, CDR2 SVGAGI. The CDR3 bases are TGTGCCAGCAGTTACTCTGGGGGCATGCGCTCCTACGAGCAGTACTTC. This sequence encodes CASSYSGGMRSYEQYF.

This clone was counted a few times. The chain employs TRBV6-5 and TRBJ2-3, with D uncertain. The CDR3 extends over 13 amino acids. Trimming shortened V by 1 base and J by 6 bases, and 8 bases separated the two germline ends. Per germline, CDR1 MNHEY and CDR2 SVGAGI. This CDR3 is CASSYWMGDTQYF. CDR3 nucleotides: TGTGCCAGCAGTTACTGGATGGGGGATACGCAGTATTTT.

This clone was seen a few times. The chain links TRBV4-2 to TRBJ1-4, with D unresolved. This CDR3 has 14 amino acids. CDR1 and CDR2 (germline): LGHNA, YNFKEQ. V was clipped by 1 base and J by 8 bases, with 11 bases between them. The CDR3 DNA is TGTGCCAGCAGCCAAGGGCCCTCGGAGGAAAAACTGTTTTTT. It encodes CASSQGPSEEKLFF.

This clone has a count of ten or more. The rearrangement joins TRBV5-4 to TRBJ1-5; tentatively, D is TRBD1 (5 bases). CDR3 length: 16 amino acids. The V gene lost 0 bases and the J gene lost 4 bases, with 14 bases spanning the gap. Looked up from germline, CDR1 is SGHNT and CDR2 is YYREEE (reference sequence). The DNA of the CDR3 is TGTGCCAGCAGCTTGGGGGGACCGGACCTTAATCAGCCCCAGCATTTT. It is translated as CASSLGGPDLNQPQHF.

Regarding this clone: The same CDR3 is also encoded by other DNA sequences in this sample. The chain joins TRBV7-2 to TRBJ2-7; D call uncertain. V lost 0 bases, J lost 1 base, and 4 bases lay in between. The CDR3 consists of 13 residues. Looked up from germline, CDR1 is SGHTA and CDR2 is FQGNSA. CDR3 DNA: TGTGCCAGCAGCTTAGCGTTTTCCTACGAGCAGTACTTC. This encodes CASSLAFSYEQYF.

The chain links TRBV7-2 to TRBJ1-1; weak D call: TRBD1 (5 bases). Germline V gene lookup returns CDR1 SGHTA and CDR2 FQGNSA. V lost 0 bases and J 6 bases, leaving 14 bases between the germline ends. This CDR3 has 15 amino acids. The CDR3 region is CASSLANWGSAEAFF. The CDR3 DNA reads TGTGCCAGCAGCTTAGCGAACTGGGGGAGCGCTGAAGCTTTCTTT.

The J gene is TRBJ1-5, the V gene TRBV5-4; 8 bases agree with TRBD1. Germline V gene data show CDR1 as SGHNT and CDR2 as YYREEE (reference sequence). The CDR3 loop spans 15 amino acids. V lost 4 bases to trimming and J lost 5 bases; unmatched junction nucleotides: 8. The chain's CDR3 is CASSTAGGLDQPQHF. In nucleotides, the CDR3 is TGTGCCAGCAGCACCGCAGGGGGCCTGGATCAGCCCCAGCATTTT.

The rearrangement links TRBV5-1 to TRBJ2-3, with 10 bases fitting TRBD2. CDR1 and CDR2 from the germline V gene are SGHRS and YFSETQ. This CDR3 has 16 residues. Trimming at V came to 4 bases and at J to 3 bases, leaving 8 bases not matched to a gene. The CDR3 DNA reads TGCGCCAGCAGCCCGGGACTAGCGATTGTGACAGATACGCAGTATTTT. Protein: CASSPGLAIVTDTQYF.

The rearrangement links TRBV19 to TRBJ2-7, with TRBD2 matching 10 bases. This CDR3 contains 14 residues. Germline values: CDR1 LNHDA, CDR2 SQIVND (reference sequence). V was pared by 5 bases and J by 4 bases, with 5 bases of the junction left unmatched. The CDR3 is CASSQLAGIYEQYF. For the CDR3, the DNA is TGTGCCAGTAGTCAACTAGCGGGAATTTACGAGCAGTACTTC.

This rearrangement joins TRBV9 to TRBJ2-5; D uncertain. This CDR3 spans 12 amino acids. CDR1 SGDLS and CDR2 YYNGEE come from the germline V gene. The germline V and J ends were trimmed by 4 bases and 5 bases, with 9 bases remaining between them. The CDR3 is CASSFADETQYF. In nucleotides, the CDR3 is TGTGCCAGCAGCTTTGCTGATGAGACCCAGTACTTC.

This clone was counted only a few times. CDR3 region: CAWTHTPGGYGYTF. The CDR3 DNA is TGTGCCTGGACCCACACGCCAGGGGGGTATGGCTACACCTTC. The chain is built from TRBV30 and TRBJ1-2; TRBD1 aligns across 7 bases. V lost 4 bases and J lost 5; bases outside the gene matches: 10. The CDR3 runs 14 residues. CDR1 and CDR2 (germline): GTSNPN, SVGIG (reference sequence).

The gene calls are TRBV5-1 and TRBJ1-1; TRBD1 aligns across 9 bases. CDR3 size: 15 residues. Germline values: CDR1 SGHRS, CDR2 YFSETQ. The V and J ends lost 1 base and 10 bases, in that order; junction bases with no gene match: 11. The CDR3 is CASSLLHRGHLAAFF. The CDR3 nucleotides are TGCGCCAGCAGCTTGTTACACAGGGGGCACTTGGCAGCTTTCTTT.

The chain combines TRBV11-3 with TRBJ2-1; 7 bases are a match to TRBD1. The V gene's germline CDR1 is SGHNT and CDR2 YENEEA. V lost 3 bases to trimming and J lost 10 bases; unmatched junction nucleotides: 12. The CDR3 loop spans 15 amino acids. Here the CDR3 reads CASSFTGASTMEQFF. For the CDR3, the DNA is TGTGCCAGCAGCTTTACAGGGGCGAGTACAATGGAGCAGTTCTTC.